Below are 8 T cell receptor beta chains sequenced from a single sample in a study of T cells expressing NK-cell markers. For each CDR3 protein, TCRdb gives one entry from its re-call of the 5' RACE reads, without DNA. The sample's table shows some 440,000 distinct CDR3 sequences. Input material: blood T cells: a sorted CD56 or NKG2C T cell subset, CD4+ or CD8+ T cells, or bulk PBMC T cells (not recorded which). These receptors were collected from a woman aged 45-65 years in good health.

The chain employs TRBV12-5 and TRBJ2-1; the TRBD1 assignment by TCRdb is unverifiable without DNA. CDR3 size: 14 residues. Per germline, CDR1 LGHNT and CDR2 FRNRAP. The CDR3: CAGPGQGASDEQFF.

V is TRBV5-1 and J is TRBJ2-3; TCRdb's D call of TRBD2 is untestable without DNA. The CDR3 length is 18 residues. In germline, CDR1 is SGHRS, CDR2 YFSETQ. CDR3 protein: CASSPIGGLAGVSDTQYF. Full variable domain (remainder filled in from reference TRBV5-1 and TRBJ2-3): KAGVTQTPRYLIKTRGQQVTLSCSPISGHRSVSWYQQTPGQGLQFLFEYFSETQRNKGNFPGRFSGRQFSNSRSEMNVSTLELGDSALYLCASSPIGGLAGVSDTQYFGPGTRLTVL.

This sequence joins TRBV3-1 and TRBJ2-7; there is no DNA to check the TCRdb D call of TRBD2. Germline V gene sequence: CDR1 LGHDT, CDR2 YNNKEL (reference sequence). CDR3 length: 15 residues. CDR3 sequence: CASEGGGIGSYEQYF.

This sequence joins TRBV20-1 and TRBJ2-5; TCRdb reports TRBD2, a call that lacks DNA to check it against. CDR1 DFQATT and CDR2 SNEGSKA come from the germline V gene (reference sequence). This CDR3 spans 14 amino acids. This CDR3 reads CSAGRALGGETQYF.

The V gene is TRBV7-6, the J gene TRBJ2-1. This CDR3 has 13 residues. Germline V gives CDR1 SGHVS, CDR2 FNYEAQ. The CDR3 sequence: CASSLARYNEQFF.

The chain is built from TRBV4-1 and TRBJ2-7. The germline V gene has CDR1 MGHRA and CDR2 YSYEKL. The CDR3 sequence is 15 residues long. The CDR3 loop reads CASSHEDGLWYEQYF.

This chain uses TRBV4-1 with TRBJ1-4. Germline V gene lookup returns CDR1 MGHRA and CDR2 YSYEKL. This CDR3 region has 17 residues. CDR3 sequence: CASSQDPSRATNEKLFF.

V gene TRBV5-1 combines with J gene TRBJ1-3. The CDR3 runs 13 residues. The germline gives CDR1 SGHRS, CDR2 YFSETQ. This CDR3 is CASSLISGNTIYF.